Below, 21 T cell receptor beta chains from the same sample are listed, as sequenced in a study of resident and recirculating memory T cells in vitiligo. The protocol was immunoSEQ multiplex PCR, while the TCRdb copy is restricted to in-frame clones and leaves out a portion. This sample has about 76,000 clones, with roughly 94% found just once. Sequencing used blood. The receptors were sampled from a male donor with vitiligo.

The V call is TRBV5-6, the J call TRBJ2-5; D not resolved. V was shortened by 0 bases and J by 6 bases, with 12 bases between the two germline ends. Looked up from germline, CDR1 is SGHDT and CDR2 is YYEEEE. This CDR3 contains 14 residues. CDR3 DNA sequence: TGTGCCAGCAGCTTGGTCCTGGCCAGGAAGACCCAGTACTTC. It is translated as CASSLVLARKTQYF.

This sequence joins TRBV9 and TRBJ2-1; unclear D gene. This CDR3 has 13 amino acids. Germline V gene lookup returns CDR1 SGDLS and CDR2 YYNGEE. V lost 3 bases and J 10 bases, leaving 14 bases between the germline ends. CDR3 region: CASSGEKFYEQFF. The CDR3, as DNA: TGTGCCAGCAGCGGAGAAAAGTTTTACGAGCAGTTCTTC.

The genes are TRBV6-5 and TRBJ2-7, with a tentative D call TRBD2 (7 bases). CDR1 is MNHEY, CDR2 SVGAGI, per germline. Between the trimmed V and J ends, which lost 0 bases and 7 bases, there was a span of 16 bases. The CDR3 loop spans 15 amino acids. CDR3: CASSYSTRGQGEQYF. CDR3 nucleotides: TGTGCCAGCAGTTACTCGACGCGGGGGCAAGGGGAGCAGTACTTC.

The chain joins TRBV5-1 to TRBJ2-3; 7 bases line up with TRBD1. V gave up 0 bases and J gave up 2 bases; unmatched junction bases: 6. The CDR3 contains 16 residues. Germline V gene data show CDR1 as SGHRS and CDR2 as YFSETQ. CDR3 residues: CASSLAATGPTDTQYF. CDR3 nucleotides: TGCGCCAGCAGCTTGGCCGCGACAGGGCCCACAGATACGCAGTATTTT.

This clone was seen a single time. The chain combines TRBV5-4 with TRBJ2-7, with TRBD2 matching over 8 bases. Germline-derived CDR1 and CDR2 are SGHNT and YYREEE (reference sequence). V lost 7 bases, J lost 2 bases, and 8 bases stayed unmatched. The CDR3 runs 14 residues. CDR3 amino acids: CASRRGEEAYEQYF. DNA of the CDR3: TGTGCCAGCCGGCGGGGGGAGGAAGCCTACGAGCAGTACTTC.

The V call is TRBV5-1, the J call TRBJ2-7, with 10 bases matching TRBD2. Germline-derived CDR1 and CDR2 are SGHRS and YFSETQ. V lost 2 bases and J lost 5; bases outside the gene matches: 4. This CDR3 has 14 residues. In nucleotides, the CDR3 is TGCGCCAGCAGCTTTAGCGGGAGGCTCCACGAGCAGTACTTC. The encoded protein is CASSFSGRLHEQYF.

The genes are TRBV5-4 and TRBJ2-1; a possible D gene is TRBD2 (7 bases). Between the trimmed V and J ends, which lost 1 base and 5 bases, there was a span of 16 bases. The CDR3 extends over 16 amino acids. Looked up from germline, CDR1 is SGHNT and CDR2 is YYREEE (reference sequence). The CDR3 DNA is TGTGCCAGCAGCTTGTTGGGGGCTAGCGGCCACAATGAGCAGTTCTTC. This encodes CASSLLGASGHNEQFF.

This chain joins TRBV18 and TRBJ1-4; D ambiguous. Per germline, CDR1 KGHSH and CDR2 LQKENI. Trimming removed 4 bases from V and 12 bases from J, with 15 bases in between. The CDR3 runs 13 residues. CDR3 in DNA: TGTGCCAGCTCACTCTTGACGGAGAGTGAACTGTTTTTT. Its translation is CASSLLTESELFF.

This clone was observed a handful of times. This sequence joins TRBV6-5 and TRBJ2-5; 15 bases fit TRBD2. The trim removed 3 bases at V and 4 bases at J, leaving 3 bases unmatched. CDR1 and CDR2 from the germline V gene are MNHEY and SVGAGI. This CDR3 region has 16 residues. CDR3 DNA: TGTGCCAGCAGTTATCCGGGACTAGCGGGAGGAGAGACCCAGTACTTC. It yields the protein CASSYPGLAGGETQYF.

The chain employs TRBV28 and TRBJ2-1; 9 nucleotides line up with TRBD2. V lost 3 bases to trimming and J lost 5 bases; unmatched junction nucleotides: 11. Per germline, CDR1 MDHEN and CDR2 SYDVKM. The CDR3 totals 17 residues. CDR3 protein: CASSFQREAGEDNEQFF. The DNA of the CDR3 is TGTGCCAGCAGTTTCCAGCGGGAGGCCGGCGAGGACAATGAGCAGTTCTTC.

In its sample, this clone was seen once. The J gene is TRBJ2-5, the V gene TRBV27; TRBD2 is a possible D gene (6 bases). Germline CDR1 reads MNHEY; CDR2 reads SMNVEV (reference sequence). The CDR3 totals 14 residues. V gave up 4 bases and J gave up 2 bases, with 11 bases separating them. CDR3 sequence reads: CASSYATRQETQYF. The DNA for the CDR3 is TGTGCCAGCAGTTATGCGACTAGACAAGAGACCCAGTACTTC.

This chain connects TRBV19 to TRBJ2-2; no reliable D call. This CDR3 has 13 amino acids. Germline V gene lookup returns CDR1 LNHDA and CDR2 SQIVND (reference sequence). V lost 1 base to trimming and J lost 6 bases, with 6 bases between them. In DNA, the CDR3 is TGTGCCAGTAGTATAGTGCAGGCCGGGGAGCTGTTTTTT. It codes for CASSIVQAGELFF.

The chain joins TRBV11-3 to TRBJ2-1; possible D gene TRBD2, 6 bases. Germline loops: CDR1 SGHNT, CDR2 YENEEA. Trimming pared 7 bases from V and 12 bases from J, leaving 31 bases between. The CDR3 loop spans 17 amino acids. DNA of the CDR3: TGTGCCAGCACCGGGACTCTGAGGGCAAGCGGGCCCGCGGGGCAGTTCTTC. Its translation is CASTGTLRASGPAGQFF.

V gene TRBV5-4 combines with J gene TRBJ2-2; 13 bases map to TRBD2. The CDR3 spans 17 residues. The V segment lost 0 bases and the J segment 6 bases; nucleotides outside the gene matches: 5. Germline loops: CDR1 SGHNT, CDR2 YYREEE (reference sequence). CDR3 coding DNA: TGTGCCAGCAGCTTGGGGGGACTAGCGGGATTTGCCGGGGAGCTGTTTTTT. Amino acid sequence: CASSLGGLAGFAGELFF. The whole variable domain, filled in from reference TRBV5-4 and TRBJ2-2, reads ETGVTQSPTHLIKTRGQQVTLRCSSQSGHNTVSWYQQALGQGPQFIFQYYREEENGRGNFPPRFSGLQFPNYSSELNVNALELDDSALYLCASSLGGLAGFAGELFFGEGSRLTVL.

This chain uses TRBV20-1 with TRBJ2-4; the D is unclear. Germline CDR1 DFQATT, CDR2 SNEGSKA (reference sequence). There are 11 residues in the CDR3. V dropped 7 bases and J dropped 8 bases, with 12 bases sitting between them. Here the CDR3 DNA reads TGCAGTGTCAGCCCCCGGGACATTCAGTACTTC. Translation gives CSVSPRDIQYF.

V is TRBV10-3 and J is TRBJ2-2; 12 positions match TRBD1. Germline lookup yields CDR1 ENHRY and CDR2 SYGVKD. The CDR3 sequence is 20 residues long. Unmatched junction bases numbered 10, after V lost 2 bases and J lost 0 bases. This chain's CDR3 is CAISEHRDRGPVANTGELFF. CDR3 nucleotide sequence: TGTGCCATCAGTGAGCACCGGGACAGGGGGCCGGTAGCGAACACCGGGGAGCTGTTTTTT.

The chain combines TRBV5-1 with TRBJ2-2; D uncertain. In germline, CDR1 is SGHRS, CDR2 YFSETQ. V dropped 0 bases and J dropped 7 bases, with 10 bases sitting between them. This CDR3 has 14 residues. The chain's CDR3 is CASSLGVQNGELFF. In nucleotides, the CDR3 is TGCGCCAGCAGCTTGGGTGTCCAAAACGGGGAGCTGTTTTTT. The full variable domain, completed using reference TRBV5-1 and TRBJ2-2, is KAGVTQTPRYLIKTRGQQVTLSCSPISGHRSVSWYQQTPGQGLQFLFEYFSETQRNKGNFPGRFSGRQFSNSRSEMNVSTLELGDSALYLCASSLGVQNGELFFGEGSRLTVL.

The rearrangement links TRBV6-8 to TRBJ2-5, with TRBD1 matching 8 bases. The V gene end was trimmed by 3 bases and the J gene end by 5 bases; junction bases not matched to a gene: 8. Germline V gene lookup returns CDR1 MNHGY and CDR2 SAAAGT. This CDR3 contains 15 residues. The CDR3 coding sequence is TGTGCCAGCAGTTATCACAGGGGGAGGTCGGAGACCCAGTACTTC. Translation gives CASSYHRGRSETQYF.

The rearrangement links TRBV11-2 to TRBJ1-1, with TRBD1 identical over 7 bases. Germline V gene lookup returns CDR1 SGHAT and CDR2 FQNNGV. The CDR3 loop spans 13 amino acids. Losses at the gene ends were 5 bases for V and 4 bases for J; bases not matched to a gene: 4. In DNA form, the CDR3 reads TGTGCCAGCAGCGCGACAGGGCGCACTGAAGCTTTCTTT. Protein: CASSATGRTEAFF.

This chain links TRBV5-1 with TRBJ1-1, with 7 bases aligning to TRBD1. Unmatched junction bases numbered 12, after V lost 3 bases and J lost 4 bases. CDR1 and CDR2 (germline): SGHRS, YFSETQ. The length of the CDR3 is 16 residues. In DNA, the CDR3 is TGCGCCAGCAGCTACTTAGGGGACAGATTGGGCACTGAAGCTTTCTTT. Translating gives CASSYLGDRLGTEAFF.

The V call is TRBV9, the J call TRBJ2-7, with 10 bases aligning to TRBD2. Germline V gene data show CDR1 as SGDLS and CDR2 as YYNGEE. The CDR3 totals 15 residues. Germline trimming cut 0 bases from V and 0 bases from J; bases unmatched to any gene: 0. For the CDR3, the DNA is TGTGCCAGCAGCGTAGGACTAGCGGGCTCCTACGAGCAGTACTTC. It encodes CASSVGLAGSYEQYF.